This T cell receptor beta chain was sequenced in a study of cytomegalovirus exposure and HLA in healthy donors. PCR primers comprised 60 Vbeta and 13 Jbeta primers. Per the original methods: Roughly 11 million shared chains were among approximately 80 million unique TCR beta chains counted in a later analysis. Assay: immunoSEQ multiplex PCR; the TCRdb copy retains only in-frame clones and omits some. That table is the source of V, J and clone size, and D and trimming were worked out from the DNA. This sample carries 100,000 to 150,000 clones, around 81% of them seen once, and the ten largest clones take roughly 2.4%. The CDR3 length is 14 residues. V shed 8 bases and J shed 0 bases, with 13 bases lying between them. CDR1 is SGHAT, CDR2 FQNNGV, per germline.

The sequencing input was PBMCs. The receptor's source is a woman aged 40 to 50 in good health and CMV-seronegative. This chain links TRBV11-2 with TRBJ1-1; D gene unclear. CDR3 residues: CASVQGSVNTEAFF. The CDR3 region has the DNA TGTGCCAGCGTCCAAGGGAGTGTGAACACTGAAGCTTTCTTT.